Below, 17 T cell receptor beta chains from the same sample are listed, as sequenced in a study of T cells in Graves' hyperthyroidism and ophthalmopathy. RNA transcripts gave rise to amplified TCR beta CDR3 regions. With the HTBI primer set, the TCR CDR3 went through a first round of RT-PCR. TCRdb re-called the multiplex PCR reads with MiXCR, one entry per CDR3 protein. The sample includes 380,000 or so distinct CDR3 sequences, over 15% of them seen just once. Sequenced input: blood. The receptors were gathered from a woman in her late teens or twenties with Graves' hyperthyroidism.

This clonotype came up many times. J is TRBJ1-1 and V is TRBV5-1; D is undetermined. Germline lookup yields CDR1 SGHRS and CDR2 YFSETQ. The CDR3 totals 16 residues. Trimming stripped 5 bases from V and 1 base from J, with 18 bases between. In DNA form, the CDR3 reads TGCGCCAGCAGTCGCACCATGCCGGCCCAGAACACTGAAGCTTTCTTT. It specifies CASSRTMPAQNTEAFF. Looking up the rest from reference TRBV5-1 and TRBJ1-1 gives the full variable domain: KAGVTQTPRYLIKTRGQQVTLSCSPISGHRSVSWYQQTPGQGLQFLFEYFSETQRNKGNFPGRFSGRQFSNSRSEMNVSTLELGDSALYLCASSRTMPAQNTEAFFGQGTRLTVV.

This clonotype occurred many times. An end of the junction does not agree with germline; a read error may underlie this. The chain recombines TRBV7-9 with TRBJ1-1, with D unclear. The CDR3 runs 14 residues. Germline V gives CDR1 SEHNR, CDR2 FQNEAQ (reference sequence). CDR3 in amino acids: CASSPHFRNSEAFF. CDR3 nucleotide sequence: TGTGCCAGCAGCCCCCATTTCCGGAACTCTGAAGCTTTCTTT.

This clonotype has at least ten counts. The CDR3 loop is CASSKGTYTGELFF. The CDR3 nucleotides read TGTGCCAGTAGTAAGGGGACCTACACCGGGGAGCTGTTTTTT. V usage is TRBV19 and J usage is TRBJ2-2; D is possibly TRBD1 or TRBD2 (5 bases each). V lost 4 bases and J lost 3, with 9 bases in between. The CDR3 has 14 residues. Germline V CDR1 and CDR2: LNHDA, SQIVND (reference sequence).

This clonotype has at least ten counts. For the CDR3, the DNA is TGCGCCAGCATGAGACCCCCCGGGGAGCTGTTTTTT. It codes for CASMRPPGELFF. The V call is TRBV10-2, the J call TRBJ2-2; the D is unclear. CDR1 is WSHSY, CDR2 SAAADI, per germline. The length of the CDR3 is 12 residues. V was clipped by 7 bases and J by 6 bases, with 9 bases between them.

With respect to this clonotype: This may arise from a read error, as a much more abundant clone is one base away. The chain couples TRBV5-1 to TRBJ1-2; D is possibly TRBD1 (5 bases). The CDR3 runs 15 residues. Germline-derived CDR1 and CDR2 are SGHRS and YFSETQ. CDR3 in amino acids: CASSLLTVFNYGFTF. In nucleotides, the CDR3 is TGCGCCAGCAGCTTGTTGACAGTGTTTAACTATGGCTTCACCTTC.

This clonotype was recorded at least ten times. The chain recombines TRBV5-1 with TRBJ2-5; a possible D gene is TRBD2 (5 bases). This CDR3 comprises 14 residues. Deletions cut 1 base from V and 5 bases from J, with 12 bases between. Per the germline V gene, CDR1 is SGHRS and CDR2 is YFSETQ. CDR3 region: CASSLSGARETQYF. DNA of the CDR3: TGCGCCAGCAGCTTGAGCGGAGCTCGGGAGACCCAGTACTTC. The full variable domain, with the rest looked up from reference TRBV5-1 and TRBJ2-5, is KAGVTQTPRYLIKTRGQQVTLSCSPISGHRSVSWYQQTPGQGLQFLFEYFSETQRNKGNFPGRFSGRQFSNSRSEMNVSTLELGDSALYLCASSLSGARETQYFGPGTRLLVL.

This clonotype was recorded at least ten times. The gene calls are TRBV11-2 and TRBJ2-7; TRBD2 agrees at 11 bases. V shed 3 bases and J 1 base; nucleotides not matched to a gene: 8. The CDR3 contains 17 residues. Germline CDR1 is SGHAT and CDR2 is FQNNGV. The CDR3 spells CASSLGTSGLRSYEQYF. CDR3 DNA sequence: TGTGCCAGCAGCTTGGGGACTAGCGGTCTAAGGTCCTACGAGCAGTACTTC. Full variable domain (rest looked up from reference TRBV11-2 and TRBJ2-7): EAGVAQSPRYKIIEKRQSVAFWCNPISGHATLYWYQQILGQGPKLLIQFQNNGVVDDSQLPKDRFSAERLKGVDSTLKIQPAKLEDSAVYLCASSLGTSGLRSYEQYFGPGTRLTVT.

This clonotype has at least ten counts. The V call is TRBV30, the J call TRBJ2-2; D call uncertain. Trimming took off 4 bases at V and 4 bases at J, with 10 bases between the two ends. This CDR3 is 13 amino acids long. CDR1 GTSNPN and CDR2 SVGIG come from the germline V gene (reference sequence). CDR3 DNA sequence: TGTGCCTGGAAGGGCCGACGCACCGGGGAGCTGTTTTTT. It is translated as CAWKGRRTGELFF.

This chain joins TRBV20-1 and TRBJ2-3, with 7 bases that match TRBD2. V trimming: 0 bases; J trimming: 6 bases; junction bases outside the gene matches: 15. The CDR3 has 17 residues. Per germline, CDR1 DFQATT and CDR2 SNEGSKA (reference sequence). For the CDR3, the DNA is TGCAGTGCTAGAGATATGAGAGGACTAGGGGCGCCGGATACGCAGTATTTT. This translates into CSARDMRGLGAPDTQYF.

This clonotype was seen many times. The CDR3 sequence is CASSGLTASNGELFF. CDR3 nucleotide sequence: TGTGCCAGCAGTGGGCTGACCGCGTCGAACGGGGAGCTGTTTTTT. The chain is built from TRBV2 and TRBJ2-2, with unresolved D. V was clipped by 4 bases and J by 7 bases, with 16 bases between them. CDR1 SNHLY and CDR2 FYNNEI come from the germline V gene. This CDR3 is built from 15 residues.

This clonotype was seen ten or more times. The chain employs TRBV28 and TRBJ2-5; 8 positions match TRBD2. From germline, CDR1 is MDHEN and CDR2 SYDVKM. V shed 4 bases, J shed 4 bases, and the junction held 8 bases outside the gene matches. The CDR3 has 15 amino acids. CDR3 sequence: CASSSSGLFPETQYF. DNA for the CDR3: TGTGCCAGCAGTTCTAGCGGGTTATTCCCAGAGACCCAGTACTTC.

The rearrangement uses TRBV4-1 and TRBJ1-5, with a weak D call TRBD1 (5 bases). The V gene lost 1 base and the J gene lost 3 bases, with 10 bases spanning the gap. The CDR3 spans 15 residues. Germline CDR1 is MGHRA and CDR2 is YSYEKL. The CDR3 DNA reads as TGCGCCAGCAGCCAAGTGGGACGGTTCAATCAGCCCCAGCATTTT. Its protein product is CASSQVGRFNQPQHF.

This clonotype has ten or more counts. V usage is TRBV5-1 and J usage is TRBJ2-7; the match to TRBD1 covers 12 bases. CDR3 size: 15 residues. V gave up 3 bases and J gave up 5 bases; unmatched junction bases: 6. Per germline, CDR1 SGHRS and CDR2 YFSETQ. DNA for the CDR3: TGCGCCAGCAGCTCCCGGGACAGGGGGCGAGACGAGCAGTACTTC. It specifies CASSSRDRGRDEQYF.

This clonotype turned up a few times. V and J are TRBV20-1 and TRBJ2-7, with 10 bases that match TRBD2. V was pared by 2 bases and J by 9 bases, with 10 bases of the junction left unmatched. CDR3 size: 14 residues. Germline assignment: CDR1 DFQATT and CDR2 SNEGSKA (reference sequence). CDR3 DNA: TGCAGTGCTAGACCAAGCGGGGGGGCCTGGGTGCAGTACTTC. Its protein product is CSARPSGGAWVQYF.

This clonotype was detected many times. This rearrangement joins TRBV28 to TRBJ2-7; possible D gene TRBD2, 6 bases. Per germline, CDR1 MDHEN and CDR2 SYDVKM. CDR3 size: 14 residues. V was shortened by 8 bases and J by 3 bases, with 17 bases between the two germline ends. CDR3 sequence reads: CASWGTAGGYEQYF. The CDR3 bases are TGTGCCAGCTGGGGGACTGCTGGGGGCTACGAGCAGTACTTC.

This clonotype was detected many times. The chain couples TRBV20-1 to TRBJ2-2; either TRBD1 or TRBD2 may fit D (5 bases each). The CDR3 is 13 amino acids. Looked up from germline, CDR1 is DFQATT and CDR2 is SNEGSKA (reference sequence). CDR3 DNA: TGCACTGGGACCGAAGCGAACACCGGGGAGCTGTTTTTT. It yields the protein CTGTEANTGELFF.

This clonotype was counted at least ten times. This chain links TRBV20-1 with TRBJ1-2, with D possibly matching TRBD1 (6 bases). The V and J ends lost 6 bases and 3 bases respectively, with 20 bases between them. Germline CDR1 is DFQATT and CDR2 is SNEGSKA (reference sequence). This CDR3 spans 15 amino acids. The CDR3 nucleotides read TGCAGTGCCCGGGGGGGCCCGAGGGGGTACTATGGCTACACCTTC. It is translated as CSARGGPRGYYGYTF.